Included here is one T cell receptor beta chain sequence, with context. MiXCR, run by TCRdb on the RT-PCR reads, gives a single entry per CDR3 protein. The sample lists under 500,000 distinct CDR3 sequences, roughly 11% occurring once. Germline-derived CDR1 and CDR2 are SGHTA and FQGNSA. The ends were cut back, 5 bases at V and 11 bases at J, with 15 bases in the middle. CDR3 length: 12 amino acids. This record belongs to a study of response to subunit inactivated influenza vaccine. This receptor was obtained from a man in his fifties who received an inactivated influenza vaccine. Sequences were derived from PBMCs from blood, sampled 35 to 45 days after vaccination. The V and J genes are TRBV7-2 and TRBJ1-1; maybe TRBD1 (6 bases). Here the CDR3 DNA reads TGTGCCAGCAGCACACGGACAGATTTGGCTTTCTTT. This sequence encodes CASSTRTDLAFF.